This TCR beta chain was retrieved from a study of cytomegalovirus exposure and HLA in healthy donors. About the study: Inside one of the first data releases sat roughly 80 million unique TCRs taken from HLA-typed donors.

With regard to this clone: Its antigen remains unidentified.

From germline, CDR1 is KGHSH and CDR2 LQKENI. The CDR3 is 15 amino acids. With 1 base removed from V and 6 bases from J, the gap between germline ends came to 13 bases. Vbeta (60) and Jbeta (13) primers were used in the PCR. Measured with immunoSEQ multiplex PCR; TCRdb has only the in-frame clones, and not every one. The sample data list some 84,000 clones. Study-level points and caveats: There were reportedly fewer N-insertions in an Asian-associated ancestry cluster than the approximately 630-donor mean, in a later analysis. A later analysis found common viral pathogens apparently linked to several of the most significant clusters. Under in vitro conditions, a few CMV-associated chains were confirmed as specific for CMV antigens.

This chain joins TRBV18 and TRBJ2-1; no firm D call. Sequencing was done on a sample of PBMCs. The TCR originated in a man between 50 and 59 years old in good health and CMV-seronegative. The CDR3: CASSPLYLRSNEQFF. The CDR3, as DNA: TGTGCCAGCTCACCACTCTACCTACGAAGCAATGAGCAGTTCTTC.